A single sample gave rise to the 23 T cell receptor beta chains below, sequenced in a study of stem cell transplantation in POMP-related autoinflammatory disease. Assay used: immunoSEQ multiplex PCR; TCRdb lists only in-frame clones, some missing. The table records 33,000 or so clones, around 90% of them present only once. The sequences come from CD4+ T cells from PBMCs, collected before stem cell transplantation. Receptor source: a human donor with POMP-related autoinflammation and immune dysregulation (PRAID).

CDR3 protein: CASGQTYTGELFF. The CDR3, as DNA: TGTGCCAGCGGACAGACATACACCGGGGAGCTGTTTTTT. The chain has TRBV6-1 and TRBJ2-2; TRBD1 is a possible D gene (6 bases). Trimming took 8 bases from V and 3 from J, leaving 10 bases between them. The CDR3 sequence is 13 residues long. Germline V lookup: CDR1 MNHNS, CDR2 SASEGT.

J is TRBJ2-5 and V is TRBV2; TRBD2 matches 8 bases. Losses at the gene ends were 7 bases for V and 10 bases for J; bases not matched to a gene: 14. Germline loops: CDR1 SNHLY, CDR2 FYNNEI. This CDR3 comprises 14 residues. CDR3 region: CASIPGRAGSIQYF. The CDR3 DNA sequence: TGTGCCAGCATTCCCGGGAGGGCAGGGTCTATCCAGTACTTC. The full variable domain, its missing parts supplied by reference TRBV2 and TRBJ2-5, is EPEVTQTPSHQVTQMGQEVILRCVPISNHLYFYWYRQILGQKVEFLVSFYNNEISEKSEIFDDQFSVERPDGSNFTLKIRSTKLEDSAMYFCASIPGRAGSIQYFGPGTRLLVL.

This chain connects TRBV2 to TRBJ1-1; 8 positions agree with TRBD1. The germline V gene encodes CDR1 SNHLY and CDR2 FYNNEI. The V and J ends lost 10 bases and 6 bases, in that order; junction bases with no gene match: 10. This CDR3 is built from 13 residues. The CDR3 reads CAKGQGTAPEAFF. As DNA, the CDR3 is TGTGCCAAAGGACAGGGAACAGCCCCTGAAGCTTTCTTT.

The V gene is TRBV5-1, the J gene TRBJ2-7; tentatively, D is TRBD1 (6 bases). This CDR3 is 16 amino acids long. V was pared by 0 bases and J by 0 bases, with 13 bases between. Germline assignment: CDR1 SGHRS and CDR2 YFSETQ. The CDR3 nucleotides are TGCGCCAGCAGCTTGGGTAGACAGGAATTCTCCTACGAGCAGTACTTC. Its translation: CASSLGRQEFSYEQYF.

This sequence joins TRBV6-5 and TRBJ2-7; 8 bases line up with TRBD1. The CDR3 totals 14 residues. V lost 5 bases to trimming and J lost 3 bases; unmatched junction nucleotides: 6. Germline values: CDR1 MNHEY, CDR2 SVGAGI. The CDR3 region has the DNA TGTGCCAGCAGTAGGGGACAGGTGGACTACGAGCAGTACTTC. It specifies CASSRGQVDYEQYF.

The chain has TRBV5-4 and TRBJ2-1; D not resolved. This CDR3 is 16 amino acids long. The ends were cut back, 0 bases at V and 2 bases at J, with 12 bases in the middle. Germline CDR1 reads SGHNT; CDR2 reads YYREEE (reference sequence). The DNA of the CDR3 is TGTGCCAGCAGCTTGGCCACGGCGGCTACCTACAATGAGCAGTTCTTC. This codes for CASSLATAATYNEQFF.

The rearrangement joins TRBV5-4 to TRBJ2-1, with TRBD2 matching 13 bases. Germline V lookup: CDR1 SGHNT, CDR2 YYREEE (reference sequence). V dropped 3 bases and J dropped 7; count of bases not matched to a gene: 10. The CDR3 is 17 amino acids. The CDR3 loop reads CASSWGGLAGQKNEQFF. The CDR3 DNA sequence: TGTGCCAGCAGCTGGGGGGGACTAGCGGGGCAGAAAAATGAGCAGTTCTTC.

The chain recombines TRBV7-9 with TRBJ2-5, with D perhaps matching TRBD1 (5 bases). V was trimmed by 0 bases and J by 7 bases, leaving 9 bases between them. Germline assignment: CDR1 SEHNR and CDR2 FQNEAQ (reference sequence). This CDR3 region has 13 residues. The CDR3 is CASSLAAQGTQYF. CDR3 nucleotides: TGTGCCAGCAGCTTAGCGGCCCAGGGGACCCAGTACTTC.

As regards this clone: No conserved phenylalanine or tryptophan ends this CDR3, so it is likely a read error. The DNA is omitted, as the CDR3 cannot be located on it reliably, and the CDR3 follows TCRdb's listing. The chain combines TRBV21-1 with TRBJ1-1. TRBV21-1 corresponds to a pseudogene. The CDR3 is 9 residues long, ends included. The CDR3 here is CASSKRPIC.

CDR3 nucleotide sequence: TGTGCCAGCAGCTTGTTTGAGGGGGCCCTCTCCTACGAGCAGTACTTC. Residues: CASSLFEGALSYEQYF. The chain is built from TRBV5-6 and TRBJ2-7, with 7 nucleotides matching TRBD1. Germline V gene sequence: CDR1 SGHDT, CDR2 YYEEEE. The V gene end was trimmed by 1 base and the J gene end by 0 bases; junction bases not matched to a gene: 7. The CDR3 covers 16 residues.

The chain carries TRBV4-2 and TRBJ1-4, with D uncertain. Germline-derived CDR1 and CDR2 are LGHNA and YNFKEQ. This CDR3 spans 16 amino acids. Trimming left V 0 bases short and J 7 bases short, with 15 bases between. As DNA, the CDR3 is TGTGCCAGCAGCCAAGAGCTCATTCGACGGGGTGAAAAACTGTTTTTT. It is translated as CASSQELIRRGEKLFF.

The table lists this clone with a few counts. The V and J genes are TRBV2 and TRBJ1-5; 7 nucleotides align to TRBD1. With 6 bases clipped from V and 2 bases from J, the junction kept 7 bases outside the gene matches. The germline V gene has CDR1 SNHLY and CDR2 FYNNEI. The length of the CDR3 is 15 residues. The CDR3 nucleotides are TGTGCCAGCAGGCCACTAACAGGGGGCAATCAGCCCCAGCATTTT. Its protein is CASRPLTGGNQPQHF.

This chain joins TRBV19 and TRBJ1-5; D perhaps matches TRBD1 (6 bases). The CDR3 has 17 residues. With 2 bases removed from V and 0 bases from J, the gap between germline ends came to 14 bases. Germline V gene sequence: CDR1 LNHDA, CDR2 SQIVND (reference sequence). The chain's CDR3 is CASSIPRGGYSNQPQHF. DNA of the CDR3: TGTGCCAGTAGTATACCCAGGGGCGGTTATAGCAATCAGCCCCAGCATTTT.

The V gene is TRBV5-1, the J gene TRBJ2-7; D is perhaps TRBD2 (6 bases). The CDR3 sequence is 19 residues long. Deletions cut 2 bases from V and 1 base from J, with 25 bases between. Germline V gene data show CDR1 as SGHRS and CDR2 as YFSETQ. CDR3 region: CASSFLASSVEGISYEQYF. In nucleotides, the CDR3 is TGCGCCAGCAGCTTCTTGGCGAGCAGCGTGGAGGGGATATCCTACGAGCAGTACTTC.

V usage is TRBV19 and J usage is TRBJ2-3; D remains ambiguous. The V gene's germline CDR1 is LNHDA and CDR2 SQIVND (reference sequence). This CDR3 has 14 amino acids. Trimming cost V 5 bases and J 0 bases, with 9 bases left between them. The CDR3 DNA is TGTGCCAGTAGTCCGGCCATTAGCACAGATACGCAGTATTTT. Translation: CASSPAISTDTQYF.

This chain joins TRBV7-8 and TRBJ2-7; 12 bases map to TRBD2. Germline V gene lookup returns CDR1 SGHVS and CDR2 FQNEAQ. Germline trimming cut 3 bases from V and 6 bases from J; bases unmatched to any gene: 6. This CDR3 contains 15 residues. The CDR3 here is CASSFRLAGAGEQYF. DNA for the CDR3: TGTGCCAGCAGCTTCAGACTAGCGGGAGCGGGCGAGCAGTACTTC.

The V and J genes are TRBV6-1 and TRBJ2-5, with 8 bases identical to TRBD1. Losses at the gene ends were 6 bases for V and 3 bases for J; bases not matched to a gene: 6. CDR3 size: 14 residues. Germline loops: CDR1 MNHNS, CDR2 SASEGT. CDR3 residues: CASSRTGPEETQYF. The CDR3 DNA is TGTGCCAGCAGCCGGACAGGGCCGGAAGAGACCCAGTACTTC.

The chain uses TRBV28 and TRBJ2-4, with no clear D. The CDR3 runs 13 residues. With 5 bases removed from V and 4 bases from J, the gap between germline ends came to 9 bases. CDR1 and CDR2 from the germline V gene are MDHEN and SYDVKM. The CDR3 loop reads CASSQGPKNIQYF. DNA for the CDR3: TGTGCCAGCAGTCAAGGACCGAAAAACATTCAGTACTTC.

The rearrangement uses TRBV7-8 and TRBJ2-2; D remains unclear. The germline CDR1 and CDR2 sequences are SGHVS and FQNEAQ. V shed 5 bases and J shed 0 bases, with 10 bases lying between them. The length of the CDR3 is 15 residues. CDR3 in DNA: TGTGCCAGCAGCAAACCGACCGCGAACACCGGGGAGCTGTTTTTT. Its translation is CASSKPTANTGELFF.

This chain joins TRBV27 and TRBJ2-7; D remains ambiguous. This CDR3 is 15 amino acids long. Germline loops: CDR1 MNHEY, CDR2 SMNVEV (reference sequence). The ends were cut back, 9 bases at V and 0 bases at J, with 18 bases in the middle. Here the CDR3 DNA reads TGTGCCAGTAGGACGGTGCTTGGATCCTCCTACGAGCAGTACTTC. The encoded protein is CASRTVLGSSYEQYF.

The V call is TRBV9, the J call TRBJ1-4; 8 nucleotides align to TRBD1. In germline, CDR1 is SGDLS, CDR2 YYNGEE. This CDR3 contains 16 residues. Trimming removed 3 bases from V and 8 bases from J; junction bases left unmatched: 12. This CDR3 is CASSAAFDRGGEKLFF. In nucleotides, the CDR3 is TGTGCCAGCAGCGCCGCCTTCGACAGGGGCGGCGAAAAACTGTTTTTT.

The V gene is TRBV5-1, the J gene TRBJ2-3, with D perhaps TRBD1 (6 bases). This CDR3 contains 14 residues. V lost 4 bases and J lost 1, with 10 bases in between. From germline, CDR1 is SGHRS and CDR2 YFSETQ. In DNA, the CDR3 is TGCGCCAGCAGCGTACAGGGTGGCACAGATACGCAGTATTTT. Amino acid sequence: CASSVQGGTDTQYF.

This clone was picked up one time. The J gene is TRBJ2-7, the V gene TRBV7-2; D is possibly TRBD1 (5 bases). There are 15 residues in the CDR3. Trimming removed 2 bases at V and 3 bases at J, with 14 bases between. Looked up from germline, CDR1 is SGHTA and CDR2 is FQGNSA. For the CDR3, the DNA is TGTGCCAGCAGCTTACGGGCAGGGCGAGACTACGAGCAGTACTTC. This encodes CASSLRAGRDYEQYF.